The rows below give T cell receptor beta chains drawn from one sample of a study of early T cells in non-severe SARS-CoV-2 infection. TCRdb re-analysed the 5' RACE reads in MiXCR, keeping a single row per CDR3 protein. The repertoire consists of about 110,000 distinct CDR3 sequences, with about 12% occurring once and the leading ten covering less than 3.5%. Sequenced input: whole blood. The source of these receptors is an adult who was a healthcare worker with PCR-confirmed SARS-CoV-2 infection or an uninfected control (not recorded which). CDR3s include the opening cysteine and the closing phenylalanine or tryptophan. Each record gives: V gene, clone size, J gene, D gene, CDR3 length, CDR3 protein, CDR3 DNA. The D gene is left open where the match is weak. Where a row states a size, it is once, few, many or the class of an expanded clone; other rows omit it.

v_call: TRBV3-1; clone_size: many; j_call: TRBJ2-3; d_call: NA; cdr3_length: 13; cdr3_aa: CASSQRHGDTQYF; cdr3_nt: TGTGCCAGCAGCCAGCGACATGGGGATACGCAGTATTTT
v_call: TRBV12-3/TRBV12-4; clone_size: many; j_call: TRBJ2-1; d_call: TRBD2; cdr3_length: 15; cdr3_aa: CASSFLAGGYNEQFF; cdr3_nt: TGTGCCAGCAGTTTCCTAGCGGGAGGCTACAATGAGCAGTTCTTC
v_call: TRBV3-1; clone_size: NA; j_call: TRBJ2-5; d_call: NA; cdr3_length: 14; cdr3_aa: CASSQDQGGKTQYF; cdr3_nt: TGTGCCAGCAGCCAAGATCAGGGTGGAAAGACCCAGTACTTC
v_call: TRBV30; clone_size: few; j_call: TRBJ2-1; d_call: NA; cdr3_length: 13; cdr3_aa: CAQARGLSYEQFF; cdr3_nt: TGTGCCCAGGCACGGGGCTTAAGCTATGAGCAGTTCTTC
v_call: TRBV6-5; clone_size: many; j_call: TRBJ2-7; d_call: TRBD2; cdr3_length: 15; cdr3_aa: CASSYLLAGAREQYF; cdr3_nt: TGTGCCAGCAGTTACTTACTAGCGGGAGCTCGTGAGCAGTACTTC
v_call: TRBV27; clone_size: NA; j_call: TRBJ2-5; d_call: TRBD2; cdr3_length: 14; cdr3_aa: CASFPGLPKETQYF; cdr3_nt: TGTGCCAGTTTTCCGGGACTACCCAAAGAGACCCAGTACTTC
v_call: TRBV29-1; clone_size: many; j_call: TRBJ2-4; d_call: NA; cdr3_length: 17; cdr3_aa: CSVESLGGGLAKNIQYF; cdr3_nt: TGCAGCGTTGAAAGTTTGGGGGGAGGCCTAGCCAAAAACATTCAGTACTTC
v_call: TRBV29-1; clone_size: many; j_call: TRBJ2-2; d_call: NA; cdr3_length: 15; cdr3_aa: CSVGTTKTNTGELFF; cdr3_nt: TGCAGCGTGGGGACGACAAAAACGAACACCGGGGAGCTGTTTTTT
v_call: TRBV5-1; clone_size: few; j_call: TRBJ2-1; d_call: NA; cdr3_length: 13; cdr3_aa: CASSWGGYNEQFF; cdr3_nt: TGCGCCAGCAGCTGGGGAGGTTACAATGAGCAGTTCTTC
v_call: TRBV18; clone_size: few; j_call: TRBJ1-5; d_call: NA; cdr3_length: 15; cdr3_aa: CASSPRVGSNQPQHF; cdr3_nt: TGTGCCAGCTCGCCTAGGGTTGGGAGCAATCAGCCCCAGCATTTT
v_call: TRBV9; clone_size: NA; j_call: TRBJ2-5; d_call: NA; cdr3_length: 13; cdr3_aa: CASSRVEVETQYF; cdr3_nt: TGTGCCAGCAGCCGGGTTGAGGTGGAGACCCAGTACTTC
v_call: TRBV12-3/TRBV12-4; clone_size: NA; j_call: TRBJ2-1; d_call: TRBD2; cdr3_length: 15; cdr3_aa: CASSLEGLAGGEQFF; cdr3_nt: TGTGCCAGCAGTCTGGAGGGACTAGCGGGAGGAGAGCAGTTCTTC
v_call: TRBV7-2; clone_size: NA; j_call: TRBJ2-3; d_call: TRBD2; cdr3_length: 18; cdr3_aa: CASSSEVWASGVGDTQYF; cdr3_nt: TGTGCCAGCAGCTCGGAGGTTTGGGCTAGCGGGGTGGGAGATACGCAGTATTTT
v_call: TRBV15; clone_size: few; j_call: TRBJ1-2; d_call: NA; cdr3_length: 13; cdr3_aa: CATSRVWDYGYTF; cdr3_nt: TGTGCCACCAGCAGAGTTTGGGACTATGGCTACACCTTC
v_call: TRBV30; clone_size: many; j_call: TRBJ1-6; d_call: TRBD1; cdr3_length: 15; cdr3_aa: CAWSPPGQPNSPLHF; cdr3_nt: TGTGCCTGGAGTCCTCCGGGACAGCCAAATTCACCCCTCCACTTT
v_call: TRBV7-9; clone_size: NA; j_call: TRBJ1-2; d_call: TRBD1; cdr3_length: 16; cdr3_aa: CASNLTPQGATYGYTF; cdr3_nt: TGTGCCAGCAACTTAACCCCACAGGGGGCCACCTATGGCTACACCTTC
v_call: TRBV29-1; clone_size: many; j_call: TRBJ2-2; d_call: TRBD1; cdr3_length: 14; cdr3_aa: CSVGDRGNTGELFF; cdr3_nt: TGCAGCGTTGGCGACAGGGGGAACACCGGGGAGCTGTTTTTT
v_call: TRBV11-2; clone_size: NA; j_call: TRBJ2-5; d_call: NA; cdr3_length: 15; cdr3_aa: CASSPARLSQETQYF; cdr3_nt: TGTGCCAGCAGCCCGGCGAGGCTTTCGCAAGAGACCCAGTACTTC
v_call: TRBV14; clone_size: NA; j_call: TRBJ2-3; d_call: NA; cdr3_length: 15; cdr3_aa: CASSPLGVAGGTQYF; cdr3_nt: TGTGCCAGCAGCCCCCTAGGGGTAGCAGGAGGTACGCAGTATTTT
v_call: TRBV5-1; clone_size: many; j_call: TRBJ2-7; d_call: NA; cdr3_length: 13; cdr3_aa: CASSRAGSYEQYF; cdr3_nt: TGCGCCAGCAGCCGCGCCGGTTCCTACGAGCAGTACTTC
v_call: TRBV5-1; clone_size: many; j_call: TRBJ2-7; d_call: TRBD1; cdr3_length: 15; cdr3_aa: CASMMDGRQGARGYF; cdr3_nt: TGCGCCAGCATGATGGACGGGCGACAGGGGGCGCGGGGGTACTTC
v_call: TRBV28; clone_size: NA; j_call: TRBJ1-1; d_call: NA; cdr3_length: 14; cdr3_aa: CASSPLEVDTEAFF; cdr3_nt: TGTGCCAGCAGTCCCCTTGAGGTGGACACTGAAGCTTTCTTT
v_call: TRBV12-3/TRBV12-4; clone_size: few; j_call: TRBJ1-2; d_call: NA; cdr3_length: 14; cdr3_aa: CASSLALVGDGYTF; cdr3_nt: TGTGCCAGCAGTTTAGCGCTCGTAGGGGATGGCTACACCTTC
v_call: TRBV27; clone_size: NA; j_call: TRBJ2-2; d_call: NA; cdr3_length: 17; cdr3_aa: CASSLGDYLANTGELFF; cdr3_nt: TGTGCCAGCAGTTTAGGCGACTACCTCGCGAACACCGGGGAGCTGTTTTTT
v_call: TRBV20-1; clone_size: few; j_call: TRBJ1-1; d_call: NA; cdr3_length: 14; cdr3_aa: CSARNRVQNTEAFF; cdr3_nt: TGCAGTGCTCGTAACAGGGTCCAGAACACTGAAGCTTTCTTT
v_call: TRBV3-1; clone_size: NA; j_call: TRBJ2-7; d_call: NA; cdr3_length: 15; cdr3_aa: CASSLIQAGLGEQYF; cdr3_nt: TGTGCCAGCAGCTTGATCCAGGCAGGGCTAGGCGAGCAGTACTTC
v_call: TRBV6-1; clone_size: many; j_call: TRBJ1-2; d_call: TRBD1; cdr3_length: 13; cdr3_aa: CASSAGQNYGYTF; cdr3_nt: TGTGCCAGCAGTGCGGGACAGAACTATGGCTACACCTTC
v_call: TRBV7-2; clone_size: NA; j_call: TRBJ2-2; d_call: NA; cdr3_length: 12; cdr3_aa: CASSLGPGELFF; cdr3_nt: TGTGCCAGCAGCCTAGGGCCCGGGGAGCTGTTTTTT
v_call: TRBV7-8; clone_size: few; j_call: TRBJ2-1; d_call: NA; cdr3_length: 15; cdr3_aa: CASTFSDSSYNEQFF; cdr3_nt: TGTGCCAGCACCTTCTCAGACAGCTCCTACAATGAGCAGTTCTTC
v_call: TRBV20-1; clone_size: few; j_call: TRBJ2-1; d_call: TRBD2; cdr3_length: 15; cdr3_aa: CSAPLAGLPYNEQFF; cdr3_nt: TGCAGTGCCCCTCTAGCGGGACTACCTTACAATGAGCAGTTCTTC
v_call: TRBV11-3; clone_size: few; j_call: TRBJ1-1; d_call: NA; cdr3_length: 15; cdr3_aa: CASSPRRGAITEAFF; cdr3_nt: TGTGCCAGCAGCCCGCGGAGGGGGGCAATCACTGAAGCTTTCTTT
v_call: TRBV12-3/TRBV12-4; clone_size: many; j_call: TRBJ1-5; d_call: TRBD1; cdr3_length: 17; cdr3_aa: CASSPSPGQGRNQPQHF; cdr3_nt: TGTGCCAGCAGTCCCTCCCCAGGACAGGGGAGAAATCAGCCCCAGCATTTT
v_call: TRBV11-2; clone_size: NA; j_call: TRBJ1-4; d_call: NA; cdr3_length: 14; cdr3_aa: CASSWTLKGEELFF; cdr3_nt: TGTGCCAGCAGCTGGACACTCAAAGGGGAAGAACTGTTTTTT
v_call: TRBV11-1; clone_size: NA; j_call: TRBJ1-5; d_call: NA; cdr3_length: 17; cdr3_aa: CASIPAEGHNSNQPQHF; cdr3_nt: TGTGCCAGCATCCCTGCGGAGGGACACAATAGCAATCAGCCCCAGCATTTT
v_call: TRBV7-9; clone_size: NA; j_call: TRBJ2-7; d_call: NA; cdr3_length: 15; cdr3_aa: CASSPSALRSYEQYF; cdr3_nt: TGTGCCAGCAGCCCATCGGCCCTGCGAAGCTACGAGCAGTACTTC
v_call: TRBV20-1; clone_size: few; j_call: TRBJ1-1; d_call: NA; cdr3_length: 13; cdr3_aa: CSARTGENTEAFF; cdr3_nt: TGCAGTGCTAGAACCGGGGAGAACACTGAAGCTTTCTTT
v_call: TRBV12-3/TRBV12-4; clone_size: few; j_call: TRBJ2-2; d_call: NA; cdr3_length: 13; cdr3_aa: CASSLMGVGELFF; cdr3_nt: TGTGCCAGCAGTTTAATGGGGGTCGGGGAGCTGTTTTTT
v_call: TRBV3-1; clone_size: many; j_call: TRBJ2-5; d_call: NA; cdr3_length: 14; cdr3_aa: CASSPRLDWETQYF; cdr3_nt: TGTGCCAGCAGCCCGCGACTAGACTGGGAGACCCAGTACTTC
v_call: TRBV6-2/TRBV6-3; clone_size: many; j_call: TRBJ2-7; d_call: NA; cdr3_length: 13; cdr3_aa: CASSVGLPYEQYF; cdr3_nt: TGTGCCAGCAGCGTCGGGTTACCCTACGAGCAGTACTTC
v_call: TRBV18; clone_size: NA; j_call: TRBJ1-5; d_call: NA; cdr3_length: 16; cdr3_aa: CASSRAGDNSNQPQHF; cdr3_nt: TGTGCCAGCTCACGGGCAGGAGATAATAGCAATCAGCCCCAGCATTTT
v_call: TRBV28; clone_size: NA; j_call: TRBJ2-3; d_call: NA; cdr3_length: 16; cdr3_aa: CASSRPGLSETDTQYF; cdr3_nt: TGTGCCAGCAGCCGCCCGGGCCTATCCGAGACAGATACGCAGTATTTT
v_call: TRBV5-5; clone_size: NA; j_call: TRBJ1-5; d_call: NA; cdr3_length: 14; cdr3_aa: CASSLVGGNQPQHF; cdr3_nt: TGTGCCAGCAGCTTGGTGGGGGGCAATCAGCCCCAGCATTTT